The clone carrying this T cell receptor beta chain showed up just once. Its specificity is not known. Treatment defined: over 15 received Ad26.COV2.S at low or high dose, single or two shots; roughly five received placebo; per-sample allocation not given. Sampling was performed 63 days after the first vaccine or placebo injection. Some clones are missing from TCRdb's copy, which holds only in-frame ones; the method was immunoSEQ multiplex PCR. Of 400,000 to 500,000 clones detected, nearly 90% appear once; the ten largest clones hold approximately 2.5%. The sample comes from a study of Ad26.COV2.S vaccination and SARS-CoV-2 variants. Study-level findings and limits: Considerable breadth of spike-specific CD8+ and CD4+ T cell responses has reportedly been documented following vaccination. The study found similar non-spike TCR breadth in vaccine and placebo recipients. Vaccine recipients had higher spike-specific TCR breadth than placebo recipients.

The CDR3 consists of 14 residues. Germline lookup yields CDR1 MNHEY and CDR2 SVGAGI. The ends were cut back, 6 bases at V and 3 bases at J, with 11 bases in the middle. This sample comprised peripheral blood, obtained in a trial of Ad26.COV2.S vaccine versus placebo. This TCR came from a person between 18 and 65 years old who received the Ad26.COV2.S COVID-19 vaccine or a placebo. The genes are TRBV6-5 and TRBJ1-4; D is ambiguous. The CDR3 DNA reads TGTGCCAGCAGCCTCCGGGCCTCTAATGAAAAACTGTTTTTT. It is translated as CASSLRASNEKLFF.